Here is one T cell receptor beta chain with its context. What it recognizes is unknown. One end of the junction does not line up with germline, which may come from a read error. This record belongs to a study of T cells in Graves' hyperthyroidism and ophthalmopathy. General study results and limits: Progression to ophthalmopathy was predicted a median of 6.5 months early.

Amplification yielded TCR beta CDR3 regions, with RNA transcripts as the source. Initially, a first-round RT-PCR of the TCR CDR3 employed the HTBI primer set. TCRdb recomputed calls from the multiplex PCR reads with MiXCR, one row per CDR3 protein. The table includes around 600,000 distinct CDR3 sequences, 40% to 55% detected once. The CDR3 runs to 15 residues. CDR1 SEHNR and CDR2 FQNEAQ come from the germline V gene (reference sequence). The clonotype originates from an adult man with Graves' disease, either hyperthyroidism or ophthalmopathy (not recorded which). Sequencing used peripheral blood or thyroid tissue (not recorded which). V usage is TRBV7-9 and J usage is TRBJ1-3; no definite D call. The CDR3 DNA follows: TGTACCAGCAGCCCTACGCTAGAGGACGGAAACACCATATATTTT. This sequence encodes CTSSPTLEDGNTIYF.